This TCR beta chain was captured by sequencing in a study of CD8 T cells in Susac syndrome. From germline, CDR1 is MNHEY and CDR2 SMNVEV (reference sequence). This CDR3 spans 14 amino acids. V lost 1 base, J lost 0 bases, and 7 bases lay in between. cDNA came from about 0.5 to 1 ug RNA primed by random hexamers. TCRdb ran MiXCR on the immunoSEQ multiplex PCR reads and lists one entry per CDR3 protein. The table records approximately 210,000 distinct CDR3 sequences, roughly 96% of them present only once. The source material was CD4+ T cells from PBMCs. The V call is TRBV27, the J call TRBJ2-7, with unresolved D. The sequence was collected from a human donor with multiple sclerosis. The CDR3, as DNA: TGTGCCAGCAGTTTATTTCCGAACTCCTACGAGCAGTACTTC. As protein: CASSLFPNSYEQYF.